This T cell receptor beta chain was sequenced during a study of shared clonotypes between healthy human individuals (dated by TCRdb to the early 2020s). Regarding the research as a whole: A couple of women and a few men aged 18 to 49 years were included in the cohort. Per donor, three plates each were used for CD4 naive and CD4 memory, two for CD8 naive, and one for CD8 memory. Each donor's leukapheresis produced roughly between roughly 0.85 and 10 billion PBMCs. To estimate repertoire size and how much clonotypes are shared between individuals, the study performed deep sequencing of blood TCR repertoires from roughly five healthy adults. Different laboratories and diverse techniques were used to prepare libraries and sequence TCR repertoires, to increase sequencing depth and limit assay-specific biases.

Spanning cysteine to phenylalanine, the CDR3 consists of 15 amino acids. The DNA shown is the 45-base CDR3, in frame from base 1. V loses 0 bases at its end and J loses 2 bases; junction bases beyond the gene matches: 1. CDR1 is given as SGHRS and CDR2 as YFSETQ, both from the germline V gene. Using the deep immunoSEQ assay, TCR CDR3 regions were amplified from genomic DNA by multiplex PCR. Extracted genomic DNA from each cell subset was distributed evenly across all wells of several immunoSEQ 96-well plates, and each plate was treated as a replicate. For sorted subsets, each replicate PCR was loaded with approximately 190 ng genomic DNA, equivalent to 25,000 to 30,000 T cell genomes. The purified libraries were quantified using a Qubit 3.0 fluorometer, sized with a Bioanalyzer 2100, and then quantified again using the KAPA Library Quantification kit. Each immunoSEQ 96-well plate was sequenced on its own single-read 150-cycle Illumina NextSeq 550 flow cell. Under the source paper's analysis protocol: Because the immunoSEQ output included only junctional sequences and no quality scores, the filtering could not be the same as the filtering used for full-length reads. To assign V/J genes and CDR3, sequences were annotated against IMGT germline references using PyIR, a Python wrapper for IgBLAST v1.9. Reads were filtered out if the reads had weak V/J assignments (E-value above 1e-6), no CDR3, stop codons, out-of-frame junctions, or ambiguous translated residues. V3J clonotypes were defined by identical inferred V gene, J gene, and CDR3 amino acid sequence. To compute the percentage overlap between repertoires, the number of shared unique clonotypes was divided by the size of the smaller repertoire. Repertoire richness was assessed with RTK rarefaction, the Chao1 estimator, and Recon v2.1 estimates of unobserved clonotypes. Generation probabilities were computed with OLGA for all TCRbeta clonotypes obtained by the gDNA method from several donors. Drawn from immuneACCESS, this table holds only the in-frame rearrangements with V and J called that TCRdb kept. Clones are partly lost; checked studies trace under half to an unresolved V gene and leave the rest unexplained. Clone size and the V and J calls come from that table; the DNA yielded D and trimming. The sample data list over 1.4 million clones, and roughly 96% of these were observed just once. Over 1% of the sample lies in the top ten.

What the authors observed across the whole study: The genetic and exposure-history diversity represented was limited by the small number of donors. Pairwise subsampling led to the expectation that sequencing depth would affect the degree of clonotype sharing among donors. Rarefaction of sorted-subset datasets indicated incomplete sequencing despite the large sequencing depth. Larger estimated clonotype richness was generally found for naive subsets than for memory subsets. When four donors were compared, the shared fraction of clonotypes was about 5.2% for naive CD4, 3.5% to 4% for naive CD8, more than 2% for memory CD4, and 0.4% for memory CD8. Higher generation probabilities were observed for clonotypes shared by all four sorted-subset donors than for non-shared clonotypes. Only blood was sampled, and tissue TCR repertoires likely differ from those in blood.

The donors were healthy, HIV-negative adults with no recently reported acute infections or vaccinations. Every donor was a Caucasian adult living in Nashville, Tennessee, USA. CD4+ T cells were enriched through magnetic negative selection, after which naive cells were positively selected on CD45RA and the remaining negative fraction served as the memory subset. After blood collection by leukapheresis, PBMCs were isolated using Ficoll-Histopaque density gradient centrifugation and then cryopreserved in the vapor phase of liquid nitrogen. Analytical flow cytometry was used to check the purity and quantity of each magnetically sorted T cell population. From each sorted fraction, genomic DNA was isolated and quantified by UV absorbance on a Nanodrop 2000c. Regarding this clone: Its antigen is unknown. Per-base quality was not reported, and no clone a single base away is much larger than it. Within the sample, other DNA sequences also encode this same CDR3.

Source material: naive CD4+ T cells sorted from blood. The cell subset or site label, as the study defines it: CD45RA+ positively selected. The clonotype originates from a man aged 25-45 years in good health. This chain is built from TRBV5-1 and TRBJ1-1; 10 nucleotides in the junction match TRBD1. The sequenced DNA is TGCGCCAGCAGCTTGGGGGACAGGGGCAACACTGAAGCTTTCTTT. This yields the protein CASSLGDRGNTEAFF.